This T cell receptor beta chain was sequenced in a study of T cells in Graves' hyperthyroidism and ophthalmopathy. Researchers amplified the TCR beta CDR3 regions from RNA transcripts. A set of HTBI primers served as the primers for a first-round RT-PCR of the TCR CDR3. From the multiplex PCR reads, TCRdb called clonotypes with MiXCR, one entry per CDR3 protein. Of roughly 250,000 distinct CDR3 sequences in the sample, around 15% are singletons; the top ten hold approximately 30%. This clonotype was detected many times. The germline V and J ends were trimmed by 0 bases and 2 bases, with 5 bases remaining between them. The CDR3 runs 14 residues. Germline lookup yields CDR1 MNHEY and CDR2 SVGAGI.

V usage is TRBV6-5 and J usage is TRBJ2-1; D is undetermined. This TCR came from a woman aged 18-30 years with Graves' ophthalmopathy. Sequencing was performed on blood. CDR3 residues: CASSYSATYNEQFF. The CDR3 bases are TGTGCCAGCAGTTACTCGGCCACCTACAATGAGCAGTTCTTC.